This is a list of T cell receptor beta chains from one sample in a study of T-cell memory formation after mild COVID-19. A single record per CDR3 protein comes from TCRdb applying MiXCR to the 5' RACE reads. The sample contains a few hundred thousand distinct CDR3 sequences, approximately 15% of which appear only once. The sequenced sample was PBMCs or a T cell subset sorted from them (not recorded which). All receptors come from a man between 18 and 35 years old who had mild COVID-19 (a few samples of this study predate the infection). Cell type and time point are not known. CDR3s include the opening cysteine and the closing phenylalanine or tryptophan. The D gene is left open where the match is weak. Only some rows state a clone size, as once, few, many or a class for expanded clones.

>-|TRBV7-8|TRBJ1-1|TRBD1
TGTGCCAGCAGCTTAGAGGGCTGGACAGGGGGAACTGAAGCTTTCTTT
CASSLEGWTGGTEAFF
>-|TRBV20-1|TRBJ1-5|-
TGCAGTGCTTCAGGGTCCAATCAGCCCCAGCATTTT
CSASGSNQPQHF
>-|TRBV5-1|TRBJ2-3|TRBD1
TGCGCCAGCACCAGACAGGGCGAGGCCACAGATACGCAGTATTTT
CASTRQGEATDTQYF
>-|TRBV11-2|TRBJ2-7|-
TGTGCCAGCAGCTCGTCCCTTCTGGGGGGGCTGTACGAGCAGTACTTC
CASSSSLLGGLYEQYF
>few|TRBV6-5|TRBJ2-3|TRBD1
TGTGCCAGCAGTTATAACGGACAGGGCGATACGCAGTATTTT
CASSYNGQGDTQYF
>many|TRBV12-3/TRBV12-4|TRBJ1-2|-
TGTGCCAGCAGCCCCGATACTAACTATGGCTACACCTTC
CASSPDTNYGYTF
>few|TRBV4-3|TRBJ2-5|-
TGCGCCAGCAGCCTAGCGGAGCGGGAGACCCAGTACTTC
CASSLAERETQYF
>many|TRBV7-9|TRBJ2-5|TRBD2
TGTGCCAGCAGCCACCTTAGCGGGGAAGGCGAGACCCAGTACTTC
CASSHLSGEGETQYF
>-|TRBV5-1|TRBJ2-3|-
TGCGCCAGCAGCTTGGAGGTCGCCCCCACAGATACGCAGTATTTT
CASSLEVAPTDTQYF
>few|TRBV12-3/TRBV12-4|TRBJ2-2|TRBD1
TGTGCCAGTAAGGATTGGGGGACAGGGGCCACCGGGGAGCTGTTTTTT
CASKDWGTGATGELFF
>-|TRBV20-1|TRBJ1-4|TRBD1
TGCAGTGCGCAAATCTCCGGGACACAGGGGGAAAAACTGTTTTTT
CSAQISGTQGEKLFF
>few|TRBV7-9|TRBJ1-4|-
TGTGCCAGCAGCTTTGTAGCTGAAAAACTGTTTTTT
CASSFVAEKLFF
>many|TRBV5-1|TRBJ2-2|TRBD2
TGCGCCAGCAGCTTGTTGAGCGGGGGGGCCGTCGGGGAGCTGTTTTTT
CASSLLSGGAVGELFF
>-|TRBV29-1|TRBJ1-1|-
TGCAGCGTTGTGGCGGGGAACACTGAAGCTTTCTTT
CSVVAGNTEAFF
>few|TRBV5-1|TRBJ2-3|-
TGCGCCAGCAGCTTCGGGTCAGATCCAGATACGCAGTATTTT
CASSFGSDPDTQYF
>-|TRBV7-2|TRBJ2-5|TRBD2
TGTGCCAGCAGCTCCCGGACTAGCCAAATACAAGAGACCCAGTACTTC
CASSSRTSQIQETQYF
>few|TRBV20-1|TRBJ2-1|TRBD2
TGCAGTGCTAGCTTGACTAGCGGGGTCGATGAGCAGTTCTTC
CSASLTSGVDEQFF
>-|TRBV6-5|TRBJ2-7|TRBD1
TGTGCCAGCAGTTACTCTGGGACAGGGTACCACGAGCAGTACTTC
CASSYSGTGYHEQYF
>few|TRBV6-2/TRBV6-3|TRBJ1-1|-
TGTGCCAGCAGTTACGATCTAACCAGGGGGAACACTGAAGCTTTCTTT
CASSYDLTRGNTEAFF
>-|TRBV7-8|TRBJ2-5|-
TGTGCCAGCAGCTTAGCCCGGACACTCCAAGAGACCCAGTACTTC
CASSLARTLQETQYF
>few|TRBV2|TRBJ1-4|-
TGTGCCAGCAGTGAAGCCCCAGGGTGGGGCCTTAATGAAAAACTGTTTTTT
CASSEAPGWGLNEKLFF
>few|TRBV4-3|TRBJ1-2|-
TGCGCCAGCAGCCAAGATTACAGAAACTATGGCTACACCTTC
CASSQDYRNYGYTF
>-|TRBV27|TRBJ1-1|-
TGTGCCAGCAGTTCAGACAGTTGGGGTCCCCGAAGAGCTTTCTTT
CASSSDSWGPRRAFF
>few|TRBV28|TRBJ2-5|TRBD2
TGTGCCACCAGCCCGGGAGGGGGGACACAAGAGACCCAGTACTTC
CATSPGGGTQETQYF
>-|TRBV7-3|TRBJ1-6|-
TGTGCCAGCAGCGACCGAGGCCCCTATAATTCACCCCTCCACTTT
CASSDRGPYNSPLHF
>-|TRBV10-2|TRBJ2-7|-
TGCGCCAGCAGTGATTACGCCTACGAGCAGTACTTC
CASSDYAYEQYF
>few|TRBV7-2|TRBJ1-2|-
TGTGCCAGCAGCTTGAGGGGGACCAATCGCTATGGCTACACCTTC
CASSLRGTNRYGYTF
>few|TRBV11-1|TRBJ2-5|-
TGTGCCAGCAGCCCTCAAGCGGGTCAAGAGACCCAGTACTTC
CASSPQAGQETQYF
>-|TRBV3-1|TRBJ2-3|-
TGTGCCAGCAGCCTCCATTCCGTCCCCGGTGGCGCAGATACGCAGTATTTT
CASSLHSVPGGADTQYF
>few|TRBV5-1|TRBJ2-2|TRBD2
TGCGCCAGCAGCTTTAAGCGGGGATCTGGGGAGCTGTTTTTT
CASSFKRGSGELFF
>-|TRBV3-1|TRBJ2-2|-
TGTGCCAGCAGCCAAGACAGCTTCACCGGGGAGCTGTTTTTT
CASSQDSFTGELFF
>few|TRBV6-2/TRBV6-3|TRBJ1-4|-
TGTGCCAGCAGACGTCCCACACAGGGTGAAAAACTGTTTTTT
CASRRPTQGEKLFF
>-|TRBV4-2|TRBJ1-5|-
TGTGCCAGCAGCCAAGAGGTTTCTAGCAATCAGCCCCAGCATTTT
CASSQEVSSNQPQHF
>-|TRBV7-9|TRBJ2-7|-
TGTGCCAGCAGCTTAGTCGGGAAATCCTACGAGCAGTACTTC
CASSLVGKSYEQYF
>-|TRBV4-2|TRBJ2-7|-
TGTGCCAGCAGCTTGGGATCGGCAGGGGGGGGTTACGAGCAGTACTTC
CASSLGSAGGGYEQYF
>-|TRBV29-1|TRBJ2-1|TRBD1
TGCAGCGTTGAAATACCGGGACAGGGGGTTATTAGCTCCTACAATGAGCAGTTCTTC
CSVEIPGQGVISSYNEQFF
>few|TRBV6-5|TRBJ1-1|-
TGTGCCAGCAGACAGGGTTTCGGGACTGAAGCTTTCTTT
CASRQGFGTEAFF
>-|TRBV5-1|TRBJ2-7|-
TGCGCCAGCAGCCCCAGGGTCTACGAGCAGTACTTC
CASSPRVYEQYF
>-|TRBV15|TRBJ2-7|TRBD1
TGTGCCACCAGCAGAGGGACAGGGAGGACCTACGAGCAGTACTTC
CATSRGTGRTYEQYF
>few|TRBV5-1|TRBJ1-6|-
TGCGCCAGCAGCTTTTTGGGACGCAATAATTCACCCCTCCACTTT
CASSFLGRNNSPLHF
>-|TRBV18|TRBJ1-1|TRBD1
TGTGCCAGCTCTCTCAGACAGGGGACAATGAACACTGAAGCTTTCTTT
CASSLRQGTMNTEAFF
>-|TRBV20-1|TRBJ1-2|-
TGCAGTGCAGGGATTCTAGCTAACTATGGCTACACCTTC
CSAGILANYGYTF
>-|TRBV7-8|TRBJ2-7|-
TGTGCCAGCAGCTTACGCCGACAGTACTACGAGCAGTACTTC
CASSLRRQYYEQYF
>-|TRBV5-1|TRBJ2-2|TRBD1
TGCGCCAGCAGACCTCAGGGGGCGAACACCGGGGAGCTGTTTTTT
CASRPQGANTGELFF